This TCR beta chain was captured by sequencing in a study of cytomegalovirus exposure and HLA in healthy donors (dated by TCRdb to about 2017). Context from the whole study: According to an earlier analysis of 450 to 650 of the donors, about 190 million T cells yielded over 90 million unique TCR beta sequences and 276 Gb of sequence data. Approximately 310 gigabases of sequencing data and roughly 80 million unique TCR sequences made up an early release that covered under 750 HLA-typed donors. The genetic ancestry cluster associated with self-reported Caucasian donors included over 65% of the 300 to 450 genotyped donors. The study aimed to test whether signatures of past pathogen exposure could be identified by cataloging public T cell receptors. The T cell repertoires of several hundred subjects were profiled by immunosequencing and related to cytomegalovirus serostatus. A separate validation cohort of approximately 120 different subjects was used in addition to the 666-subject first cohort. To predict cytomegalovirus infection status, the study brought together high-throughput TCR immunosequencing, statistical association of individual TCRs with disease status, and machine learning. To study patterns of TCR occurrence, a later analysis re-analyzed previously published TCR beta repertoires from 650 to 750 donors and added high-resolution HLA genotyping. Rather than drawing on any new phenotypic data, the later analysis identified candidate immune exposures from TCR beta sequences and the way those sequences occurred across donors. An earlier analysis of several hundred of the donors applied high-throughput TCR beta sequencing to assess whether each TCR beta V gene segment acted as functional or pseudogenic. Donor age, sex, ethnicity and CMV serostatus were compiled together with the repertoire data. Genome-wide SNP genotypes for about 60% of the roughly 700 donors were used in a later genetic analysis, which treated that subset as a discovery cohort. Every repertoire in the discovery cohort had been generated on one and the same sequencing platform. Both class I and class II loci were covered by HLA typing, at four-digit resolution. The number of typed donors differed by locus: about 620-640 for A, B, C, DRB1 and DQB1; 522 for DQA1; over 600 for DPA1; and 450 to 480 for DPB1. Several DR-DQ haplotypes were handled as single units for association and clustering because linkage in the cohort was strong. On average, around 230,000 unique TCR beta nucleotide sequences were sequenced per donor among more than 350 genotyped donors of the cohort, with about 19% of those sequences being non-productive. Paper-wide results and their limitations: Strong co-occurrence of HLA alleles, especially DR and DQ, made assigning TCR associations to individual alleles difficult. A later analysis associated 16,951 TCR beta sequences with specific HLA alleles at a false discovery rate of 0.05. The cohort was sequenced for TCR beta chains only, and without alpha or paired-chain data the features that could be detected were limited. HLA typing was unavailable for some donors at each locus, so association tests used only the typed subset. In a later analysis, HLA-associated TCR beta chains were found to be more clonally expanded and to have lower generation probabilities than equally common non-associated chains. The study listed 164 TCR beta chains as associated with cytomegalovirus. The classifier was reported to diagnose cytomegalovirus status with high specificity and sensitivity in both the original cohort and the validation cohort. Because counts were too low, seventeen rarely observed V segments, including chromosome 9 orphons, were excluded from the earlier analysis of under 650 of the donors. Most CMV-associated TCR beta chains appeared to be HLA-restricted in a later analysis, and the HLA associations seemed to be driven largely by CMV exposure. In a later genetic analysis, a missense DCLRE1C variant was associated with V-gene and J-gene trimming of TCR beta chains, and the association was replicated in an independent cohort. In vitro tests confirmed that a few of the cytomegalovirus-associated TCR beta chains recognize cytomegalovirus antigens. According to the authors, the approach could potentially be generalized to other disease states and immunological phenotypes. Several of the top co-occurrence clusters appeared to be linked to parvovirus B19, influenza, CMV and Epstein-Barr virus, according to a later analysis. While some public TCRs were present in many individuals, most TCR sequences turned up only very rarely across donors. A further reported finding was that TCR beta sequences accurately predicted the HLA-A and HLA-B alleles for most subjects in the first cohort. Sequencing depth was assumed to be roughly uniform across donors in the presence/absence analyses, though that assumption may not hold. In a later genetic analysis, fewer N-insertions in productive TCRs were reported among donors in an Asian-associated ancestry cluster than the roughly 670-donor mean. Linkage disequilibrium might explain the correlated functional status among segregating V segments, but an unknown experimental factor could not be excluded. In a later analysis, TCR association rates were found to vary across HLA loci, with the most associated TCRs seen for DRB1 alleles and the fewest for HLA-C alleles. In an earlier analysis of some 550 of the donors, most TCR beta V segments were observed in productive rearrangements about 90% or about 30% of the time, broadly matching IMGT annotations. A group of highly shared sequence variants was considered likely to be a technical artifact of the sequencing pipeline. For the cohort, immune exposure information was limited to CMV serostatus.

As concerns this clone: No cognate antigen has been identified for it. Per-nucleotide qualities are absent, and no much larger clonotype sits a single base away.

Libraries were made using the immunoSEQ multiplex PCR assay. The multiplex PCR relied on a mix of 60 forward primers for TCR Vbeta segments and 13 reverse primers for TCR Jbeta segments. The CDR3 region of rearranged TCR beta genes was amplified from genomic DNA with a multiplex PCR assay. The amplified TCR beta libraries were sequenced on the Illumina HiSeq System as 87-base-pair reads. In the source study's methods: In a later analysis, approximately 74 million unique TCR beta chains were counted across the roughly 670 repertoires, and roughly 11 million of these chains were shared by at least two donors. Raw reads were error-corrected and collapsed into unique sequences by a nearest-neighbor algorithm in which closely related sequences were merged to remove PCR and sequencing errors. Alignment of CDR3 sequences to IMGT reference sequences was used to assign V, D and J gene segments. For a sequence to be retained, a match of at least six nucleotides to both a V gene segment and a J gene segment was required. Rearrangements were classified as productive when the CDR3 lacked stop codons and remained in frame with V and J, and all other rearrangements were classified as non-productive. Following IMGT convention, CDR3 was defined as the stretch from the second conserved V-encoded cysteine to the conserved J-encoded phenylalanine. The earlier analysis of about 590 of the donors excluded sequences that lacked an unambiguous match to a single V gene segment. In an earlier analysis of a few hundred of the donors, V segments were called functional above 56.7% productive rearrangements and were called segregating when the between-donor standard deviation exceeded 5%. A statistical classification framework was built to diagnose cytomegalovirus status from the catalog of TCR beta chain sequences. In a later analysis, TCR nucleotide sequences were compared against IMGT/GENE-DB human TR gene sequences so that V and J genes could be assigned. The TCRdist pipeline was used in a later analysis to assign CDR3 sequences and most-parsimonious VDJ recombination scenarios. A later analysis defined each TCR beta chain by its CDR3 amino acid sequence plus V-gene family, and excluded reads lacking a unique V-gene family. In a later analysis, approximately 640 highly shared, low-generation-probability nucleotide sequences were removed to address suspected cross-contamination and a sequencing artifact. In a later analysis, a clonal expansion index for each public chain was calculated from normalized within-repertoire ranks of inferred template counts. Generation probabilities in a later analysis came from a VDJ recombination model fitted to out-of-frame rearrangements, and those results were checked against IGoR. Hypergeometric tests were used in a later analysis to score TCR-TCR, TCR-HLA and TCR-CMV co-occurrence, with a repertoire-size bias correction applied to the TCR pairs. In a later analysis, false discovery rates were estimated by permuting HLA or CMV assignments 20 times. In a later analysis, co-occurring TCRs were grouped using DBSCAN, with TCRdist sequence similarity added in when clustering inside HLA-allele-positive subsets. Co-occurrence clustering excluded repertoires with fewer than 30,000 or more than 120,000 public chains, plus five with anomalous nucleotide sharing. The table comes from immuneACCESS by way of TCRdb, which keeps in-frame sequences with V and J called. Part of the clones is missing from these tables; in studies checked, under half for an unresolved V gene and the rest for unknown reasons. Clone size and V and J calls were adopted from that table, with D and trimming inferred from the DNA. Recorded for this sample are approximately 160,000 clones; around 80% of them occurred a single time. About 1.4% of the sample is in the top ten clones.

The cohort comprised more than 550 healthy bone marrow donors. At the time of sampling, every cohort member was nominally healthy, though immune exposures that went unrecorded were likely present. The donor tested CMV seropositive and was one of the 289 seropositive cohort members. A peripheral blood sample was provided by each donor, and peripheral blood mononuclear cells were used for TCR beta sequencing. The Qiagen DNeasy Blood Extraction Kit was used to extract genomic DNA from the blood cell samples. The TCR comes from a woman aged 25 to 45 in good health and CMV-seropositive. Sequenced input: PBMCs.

The CDR3 region: CASSRTREGLYEQYF. The bases are TGCGCCAGCAGCCGTACGAGGGAGGGCCTCTACGAGCAGTACTTC. This sequence uses TRBV4-3 and TRBJ2-7; the central 7 bases match TRBD2. From a lookup of the germline V gene, CDR1 and CDR2 are LGHNA and YSLEER. V is trimmed back by 4 bases and J by 3 bases, and the junction contains 9 bases that no gene match accounts for. The CDR3 covers 15 residues, taking in both the cysteine and the phenylalanine. The entry retains the CDR3 DNA only, 45 bases that are in frame from base 1.